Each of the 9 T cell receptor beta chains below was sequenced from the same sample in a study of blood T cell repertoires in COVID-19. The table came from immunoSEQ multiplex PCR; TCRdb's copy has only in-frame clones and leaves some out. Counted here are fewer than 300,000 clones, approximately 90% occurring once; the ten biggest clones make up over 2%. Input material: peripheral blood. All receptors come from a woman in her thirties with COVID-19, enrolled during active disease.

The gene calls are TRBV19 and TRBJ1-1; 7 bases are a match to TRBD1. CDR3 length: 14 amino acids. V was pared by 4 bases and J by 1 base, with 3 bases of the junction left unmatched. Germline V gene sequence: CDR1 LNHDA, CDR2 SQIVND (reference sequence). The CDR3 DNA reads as TGTGCCAGTAGTAAGGGACAGACGAACACTGAAGCTTTCTTT. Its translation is CASSKGQTNTEAFF.

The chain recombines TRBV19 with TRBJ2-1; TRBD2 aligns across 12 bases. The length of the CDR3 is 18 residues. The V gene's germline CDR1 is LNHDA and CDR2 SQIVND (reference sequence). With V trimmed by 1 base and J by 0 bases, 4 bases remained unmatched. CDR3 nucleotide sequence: TGTGCCAGTAGTATAGTTACGACTAGCGGGAGCTCCTACAATGAGCAGTTCTTC. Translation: CASSIVTTSGSSYNEQFF.

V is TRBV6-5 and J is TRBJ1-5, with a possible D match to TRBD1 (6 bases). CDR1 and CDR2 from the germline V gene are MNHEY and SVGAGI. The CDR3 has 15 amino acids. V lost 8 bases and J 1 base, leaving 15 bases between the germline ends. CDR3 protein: CASRDQGFSNQPQHF. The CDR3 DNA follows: TGTGCCAGCCGCGACCAGGGGTTCAGCAATCAGCCCCAGCATTTT.

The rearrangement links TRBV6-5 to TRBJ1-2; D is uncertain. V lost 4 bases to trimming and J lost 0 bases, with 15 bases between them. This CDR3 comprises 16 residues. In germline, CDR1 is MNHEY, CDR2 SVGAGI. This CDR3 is CASSSDGWGANYGYTF. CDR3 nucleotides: TGTGCCAGCAGTTCCGATGGATGGGGAGCTAACTATGGCTACACCTTC.

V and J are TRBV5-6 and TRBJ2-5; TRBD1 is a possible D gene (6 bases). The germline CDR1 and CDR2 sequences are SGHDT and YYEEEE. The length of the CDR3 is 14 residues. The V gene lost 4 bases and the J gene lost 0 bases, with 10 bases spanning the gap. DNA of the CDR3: TGTGCCAGCAGCCCGGGACACAACCAAGAGACCCAGTACTTC. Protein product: CASSPGHNQETQYF.

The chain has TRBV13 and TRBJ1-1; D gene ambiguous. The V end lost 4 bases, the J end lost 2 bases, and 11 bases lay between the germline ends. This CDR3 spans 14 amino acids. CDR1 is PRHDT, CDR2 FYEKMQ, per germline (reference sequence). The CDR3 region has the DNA TGTGCCAGCAGCTCAACCCGGGGTAACACTGAAGCTTTCTTT. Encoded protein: CASSSTRGNTEAFF.

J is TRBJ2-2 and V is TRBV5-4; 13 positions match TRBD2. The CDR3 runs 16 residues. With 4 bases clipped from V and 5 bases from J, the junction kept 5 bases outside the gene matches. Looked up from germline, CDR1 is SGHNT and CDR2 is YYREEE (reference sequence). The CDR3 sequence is CASSPGTSGKTGELFF. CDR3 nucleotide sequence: TGTGCCAGCAGCCCCGGGACTAGCGGGAAAACCGGGGAGCTGTTTTTT.

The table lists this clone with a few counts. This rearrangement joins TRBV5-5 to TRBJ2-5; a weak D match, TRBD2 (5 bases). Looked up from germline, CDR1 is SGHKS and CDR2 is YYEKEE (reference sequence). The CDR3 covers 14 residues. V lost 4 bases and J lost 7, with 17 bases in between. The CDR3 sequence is CASSPREGGGTQYF. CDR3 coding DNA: TGTGCCAGCAGCCCACGTGAGGGCGGTGGGACCCAGTACTTC.

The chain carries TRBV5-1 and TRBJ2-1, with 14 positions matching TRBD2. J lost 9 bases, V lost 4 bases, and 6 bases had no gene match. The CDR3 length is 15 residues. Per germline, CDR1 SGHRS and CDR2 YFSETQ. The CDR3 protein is CASSQGTSGSGEQFF. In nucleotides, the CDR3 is TGCGCCAGCAGCCAAGGGACTAGCGGGAGTGGTGAGCAGTTCTTC.